These 10 T cell receptor beta chains were sequenced from one sample in a study of T cells in Graves' hyperthyroidism and ophthalmopathy. TCR beta CDR3 sequences were amplified from RNA transcripts. Using the HTBI primer set, a first-round RT-PCR was run on the TCR CDR3. TCRdb reanalysed the multiplex PCR reads using MiXCR and keeps one entry per CDR3 protein. In the table there are more than 350,000 distinct CDR3 sequences, 12% to 15% of which are singletons. Sample: blood. These receptors were collected from a woman in her sixties or seventies with Graves' ophthalmopathy.

The CDR3 is CASARAPVETQYF. In DNA, the CDR3 is TGCGCCAGCGCCAGGGCCCCCGTGGAGACCCAGTACTTC. V usage is TRBV5-1 and J usage is TRBJ2-5; the D gene is possibly TRBD1 (5 bases). Trimming stripped 7 bases from V and 5 bases from J, with 15 bases between. Germline V gene data show CDR1 as SGHRS and CDR2 as YFSETQ. The CDR3 covers 13 residues.

This clonotype showed up many times. The chain recombines TRBV7-3 with TRBJ2-1; 13 positions agree with TRBD2. The V segment lost 5 bases and the J segment 9 bases; nucleotides outside the gene matches: 16. CDR1 SGHTA and CDR2 FQGTGA come from the germline V gene. CDR3 length equals 18 residues. In DNA form, the CDR3 reads TGTGCCAGCAGCCCCTACGTGGGGACTAGCGGGAAGTCGAGTGAGCAGTTCTTC. This sequence encodes CASSPYVGTSGKSSEQFF.

The chain is built from TRBV20-1 and TRBJ2-1, with 8 bases that match TRBD2. Trimming took 2 bases from V and 3 from J; bases not matched to a gene: 3. CDR1 is DFQATT and CDR2 is SNEGSKA in the germline V gene (reference sequence). The CDR3 has 14 amino acids. CDR3 protein: CSARTSGVYNEQFF. The CDR3 bases are TGCAGTGCTAGAACTAGCGGAGTCTACAATGAGCAGTTCTTC.

V and J are TRBV10-3 and TRBJ1-2; possible D gene TRBD1, 5 bases. V gave up 0 bases and J gave up 7 bases, with 12 bases separating them. The CDR3 is 14 residues long. CDR1 is ENHRY and CDR2 is SYGVKD in the germline V gene. Written as DNA, the CDR3 is TGTGCCATCAGTGAGTCGGGGGTCACGAGTGGCTACACCTTC. It is translated as CAISESGVTSGYTF.

As for this clonotype: A clone one base away is much larger, so this may be a read error. The gene calls are TRBV28 and TRBJ1-4; D is undetermined. This CDR3 region has 16 residues. V was shortened by 3 bases and J by 5 bases, with 16 bases between the two germline ends. Germline V lookup: CDR1 MDHEN, CDR2 SYDVKM. CDR3 sequence reads: CASSLLCGTYNEKLFF. In DNA, the CDR3 is TGTGCCAGCAGTTTGCTGTGTGGAACTTACAATGAAAAACTGTTTTTT. The full variable domain, completed using reference TRBV28 and TRBJ1-4, is DVKVTQSSRYLVKRTGEKVFLECVQDMDHENMFWYRQDPGLGLRLIYFSYDVKMKEKGDIPEGYSVSREKKERFSLILESASTNQTSMYLCASSLLCGTYNEKLFFGSGTQLSVL.

Concerning this clonotype: Given a much more abundant clone one base away, this may be a read error. The chain combines TRBV12-3 or TRBV12-4 with TRBJ2-1; 8 nucleotides agree with TRBD2. This CDR3 is built from 15 residues. V lost 3 bases, J lost 8 bases, and 9 bases stayed unmatched. The CDR3 protein is CASSFRVGRADEQFF. The CDR3 DNA reads TGTGCCAGCAGTTTTCGGGTCGGGAGGGCCGATGAGCAGTTCTTC.

This clonotype was seen only a few times. The chain employs TRBV29-1 and TRBJ1-2; 9 bases map to TRBD1. The ends lost 6 bases at V and 5 bases at J; junction bases unmatched: 7. Germline V gene data show CDR1 as SQVTM and CDR2 as ANQGSEA. The CDR3 is made up of 13 amino acids. In DNA form, the CDR3 reads TGCAGCGTCGCTACAGGGGGCGGATATGGCTACACCTTC. Its protein product is CSVATGGGYGYTF.

Ten or more counts support this clonotype. The chain recombines TRBV20-1 with TRBJ2-5, with 9 nucleotides matching TRBD1. The CDR3 covers 14 residues. Trimming cost V 3 bases and J 3 bases; bases outside gene matches: 5. Germline V gene sequence: CDR1 DFQATT, CDR2 SNEGSKA (reference sequence). The CDR3 DNA is TGCAGTGCTAGCGAAACAGGGGGCGAAGAGACCCAGTACTTC. As protein: CSASETGGEETQYF.

In its sample, this clonotype was seen many times. The chain has TRBV7-2 and TRBJ2-2; 15 nucleotides align to TRBD2. The germline gives CDR1 SGHTA, CDR2 FQGNSA. The CDR3 totals 16 residues. After removal of 7 bases from V and 5 bases from J, the junction contained 5 bases not matched to a gene. CDR3: CASITGTSGRTGELFF. The DNA of the CDR3 is TGTGCCAGCATAACTGGGACTAGCGGGAGGACCGGGGAGCTGTTTTTT.

The V and J genes are TRBV28 and TRBJ1-5; 7 bases fit TRBD1. The CDR3 is 15 amino acids. Trimming cost V 6 bases and J 11 bases; bases outside gene matches: 16. Germline V gives CDR1 MDHEN, CDR2 SYDVKM. CDR3 nucleotide sequence: TGTGCCAGCAGGCAACAGGGGACGCCGGGGGGGGCCCAGCATTTT. Amino acids: CASRQQGTPGGAQHF.